The T cell receptor beta chain under discussion was sequenced for a study of Ad26.COV2.S vaccination and SARS-CoV-2 variants. Study-level background: Administration of Ad26.COV2.S was intramuscular, either once or twice 56 days apart.

Unmatched junction bases numbered 2, after V lost 4 bases and J lost 4 bases. From germline, CDR1 is PRHDT and CDR2 FYEKMQ (reference sequence). The CDR3 spans 15 residues. Remarks on this clone: Its antigen is not known.

Profiled with immunoSEQ multiplex PCR; TCRdb holds only in-frame clones, not every one. The data show 450,000 to 550,000 clones, 80% to 90% seen once. This sample's treatment: around 19 received Ad26.COV2.S at low or high dose, single or two shots; about 5 received placebo; per-sample allocation not given. Specimens were obtained on day 63 following the first vaccine or placebo injection. Donor was an adult aged 18-55 years in Boston. An Ad26 vector carrying the Wuhan-strain SARS-CoV-2 spike served as the vaccine. Overall study results and limits: Total T cell responses were possibly underestimated by TCR breadth and depth analyses.

This chain uses TRBV13 with TRBJ2-2, with 11 bases aligning to TRBD2. The specimen was peripheral blood, collected in a trial of Ad26.COV2.S vaccine versus placebo. This TCR was sampled from a person between 18 and 65 years old who received the Ad26.COV2.S COVID-19 vaccine or a placebo. The CDR3 DNA follows: TGTGCCAGCAGCTCCGGGACTAGCGGCACCGGGGAGCTGTTTTTT. It encodes CASSSGTSGTGELFF.